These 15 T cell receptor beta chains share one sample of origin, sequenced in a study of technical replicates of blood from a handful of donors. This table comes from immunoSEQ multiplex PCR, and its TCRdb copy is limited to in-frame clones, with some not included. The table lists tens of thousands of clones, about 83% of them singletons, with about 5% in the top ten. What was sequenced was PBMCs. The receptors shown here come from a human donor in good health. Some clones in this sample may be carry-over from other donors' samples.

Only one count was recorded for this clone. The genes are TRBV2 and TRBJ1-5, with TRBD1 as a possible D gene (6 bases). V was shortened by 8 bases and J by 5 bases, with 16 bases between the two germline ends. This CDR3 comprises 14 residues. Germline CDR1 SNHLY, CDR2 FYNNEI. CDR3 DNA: TGTGCCAGCGGGGGCAGGTCGACCGATCAGCCCCAGCATTTT. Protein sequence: CASGGRSTDQPQHF.

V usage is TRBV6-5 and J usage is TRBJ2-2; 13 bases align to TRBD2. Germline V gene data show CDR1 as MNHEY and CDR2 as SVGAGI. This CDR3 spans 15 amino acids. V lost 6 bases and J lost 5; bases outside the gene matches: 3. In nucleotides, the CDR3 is TGTGCCAGCAGAGAGGGACTAGCGGGGACCGGGGAGCTGTTTTTT. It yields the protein CASREGLAGTGELFF.

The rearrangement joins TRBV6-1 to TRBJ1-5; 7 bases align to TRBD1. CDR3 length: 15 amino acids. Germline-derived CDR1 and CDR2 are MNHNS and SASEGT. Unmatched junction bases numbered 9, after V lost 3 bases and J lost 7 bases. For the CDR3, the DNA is TGTGCCAGCAGTGACCGGGACAGTGGTCGCCAGCCCCAGCATTTT. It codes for CASSDRDSGRQPQHF.

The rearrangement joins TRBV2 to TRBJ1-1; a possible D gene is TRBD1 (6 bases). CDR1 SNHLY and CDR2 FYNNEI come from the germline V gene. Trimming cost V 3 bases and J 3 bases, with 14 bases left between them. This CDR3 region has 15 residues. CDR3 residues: CASSDYRVLDTEAFF. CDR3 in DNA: TGTGCCAGCAGTGATTACAGGGTCTTAGACACTGAAGCTTTCTTT.

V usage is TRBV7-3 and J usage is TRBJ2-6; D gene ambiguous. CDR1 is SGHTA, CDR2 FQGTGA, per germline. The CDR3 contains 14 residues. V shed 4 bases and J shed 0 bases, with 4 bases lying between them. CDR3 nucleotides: TGTGCCAGCAGCTCTAGCTCTGGGGCCAACGTCCTGACTTTC. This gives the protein CASSSSSGANVLTF.

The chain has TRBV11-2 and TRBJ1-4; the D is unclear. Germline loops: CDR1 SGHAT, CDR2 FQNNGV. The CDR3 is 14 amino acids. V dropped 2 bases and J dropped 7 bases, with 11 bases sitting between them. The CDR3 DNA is TGTGCCAGCAGCTTACCGGGGAGGCGTGAAAAACTGTTTTTT. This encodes CASSLPGRREKLFF.

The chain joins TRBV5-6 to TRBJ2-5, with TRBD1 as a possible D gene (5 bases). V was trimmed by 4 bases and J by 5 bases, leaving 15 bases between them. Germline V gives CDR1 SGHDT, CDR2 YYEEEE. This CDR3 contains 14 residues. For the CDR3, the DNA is TGTGCCAGCAGCCATGTGTGGGGCCGGGAGACCCAGTACTTC. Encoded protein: CASSHVWGRETQYF.

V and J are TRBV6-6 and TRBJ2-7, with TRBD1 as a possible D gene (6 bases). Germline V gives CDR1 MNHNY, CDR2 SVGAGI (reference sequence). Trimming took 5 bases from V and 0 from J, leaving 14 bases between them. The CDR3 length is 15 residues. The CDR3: CASSPSRGGSYEQYF. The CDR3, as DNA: TGTGCCAGCAGTCCGTCCAGAGGGGGCTCCTACGAGCAGTACTTC.

CDR3 amino acids: CASSPGGPLGAYNEQFF. DNA for the CDR3: TGTGCCAGCAGCCCTGGGGGCCCATTAGGGGCCTACAATGAGCAGTTCTTC. The chain couples TRBV7-9 to TRBJ2-1, with D maybe TRBD1 (6 bases). The CDR3 runs 17 residues. V lost 5 bases, J lost 2 bases, and 19 bases lay in between. The germline V gene has CDR1 SEHNR and CDR2 FQNEAQ (reference sequence).

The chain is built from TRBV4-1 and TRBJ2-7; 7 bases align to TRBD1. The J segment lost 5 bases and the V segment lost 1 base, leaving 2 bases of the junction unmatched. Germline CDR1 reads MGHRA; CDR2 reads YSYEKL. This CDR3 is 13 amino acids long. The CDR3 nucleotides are TGCGCCAGCAGCCAAGTCGGGACAGACGAGCAGTACTTC. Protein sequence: CASSQVGTDEQYF.

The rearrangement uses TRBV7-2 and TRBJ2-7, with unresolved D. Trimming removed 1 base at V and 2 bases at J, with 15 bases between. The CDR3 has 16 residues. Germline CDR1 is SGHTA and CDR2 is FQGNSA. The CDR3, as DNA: TGTGCCAGCAGCTTAGATTCCGCGACACCTACCTACGAGCAGTACTTC. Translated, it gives CASSLDSATPTYEQYF.

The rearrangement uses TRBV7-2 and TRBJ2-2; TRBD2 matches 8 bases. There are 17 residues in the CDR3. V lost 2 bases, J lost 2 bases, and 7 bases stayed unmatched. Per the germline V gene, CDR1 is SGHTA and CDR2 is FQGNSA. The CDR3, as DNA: TGTGCCAGCAGCTTACGGGCGGGAGGCTTTAACACCGGGGAGCTGTTTTTT. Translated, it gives CASSLRAGGFNTGELFF.

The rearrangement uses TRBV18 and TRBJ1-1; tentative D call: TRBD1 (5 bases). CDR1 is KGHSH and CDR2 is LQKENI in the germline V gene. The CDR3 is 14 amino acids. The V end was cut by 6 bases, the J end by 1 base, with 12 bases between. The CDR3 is CASSQGGWNTEAFF. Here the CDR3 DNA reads TGTGCCAGCTCGCAGGGAGGTTGGAACACTGAAGCTTTCTTT.

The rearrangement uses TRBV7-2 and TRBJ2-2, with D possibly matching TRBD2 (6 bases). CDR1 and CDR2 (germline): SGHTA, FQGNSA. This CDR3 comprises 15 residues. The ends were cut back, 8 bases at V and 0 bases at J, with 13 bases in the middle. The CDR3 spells CASRPGGANTGELFF. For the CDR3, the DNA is TGTGCCAGCCGTCCCGGCGGGGCGAACACCGGGGAGCTGTTTTTT.

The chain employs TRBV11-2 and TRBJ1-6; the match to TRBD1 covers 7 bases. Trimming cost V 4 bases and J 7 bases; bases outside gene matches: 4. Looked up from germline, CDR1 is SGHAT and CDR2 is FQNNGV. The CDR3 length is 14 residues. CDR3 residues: CASSYRGRNSPLHF. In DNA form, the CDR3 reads TGTGCCAGCAGCTACAGGGGACGGAATTCACCCCTCCACTTT.